This T cell receptor beta chain was sequenced for a study of glioma-infiltrating T cells after dendritic cell vaccination. Germline CDR1 LNHDA, CDR2 SQIVND (reference sequence). CDR3 length: 14 residues. The V and J ends lost 7 bases and 1 base respectively, with 13 bases between them. Input was 1.5 to 2.5 ug genomic DNA, or all available if less. Data came from immunoSEQ multiplex PCR; TCRdb stores just in-frame clones and leaves some out. The data contain some 100,000 clones, around three quarters of them singletons. This receptor was taken from a human donor with glioblastoma. The source was blood, collected before dendritic cell vaccination. This chain joins TRBV19 and TRBJ1-1; D call uncertain. The CDR3 DNA sequence: TGTGCCAGTATCGACTTGATGAAGAACACTGAAGCTTTCTTT. It encodes CASIDLMKNTEAFF.